What follows describes a single T cell receptor (beta chain). The data derive from a study of blood T cell repertoires in COVID-19. Study summary: Whether acute or convalescent, the COVID-19 samples came from the United States, Italy and Spain. Nucleic acid was either cDNA or gDNA, and it came from T cells, B-cell-depleted T cells, or PBMCs.

TCRdb keeps only in-frame clones here, not all; method: immunoSEQ multiplex PCR. The sample records about 180,000 clones, roughly four fifths being singletons. This CDR3 contains 17 residues. Germline V gives CDR1 SGHNT, CDR2 YYREEE (reference sequence). The V gene end was trimmed by 3 bases and the J gene end by 2 bases; junction bases not matched to a gene: 3. This receptor was identified in a human donor in a cohort sampled during active COVID-19. Source material: peripheral blood. V gene TRBV5-4 combines with J gene TRBJ2-1; TRBD2 matches at 15 bases. The CDR3 nucleotides are TGTGCCAGCAGCTCGGGACTAGCGGGGGGTACCTACAATGAGCAGTTCTTC. It encodes CASSSGLAGGTYNEQFF.